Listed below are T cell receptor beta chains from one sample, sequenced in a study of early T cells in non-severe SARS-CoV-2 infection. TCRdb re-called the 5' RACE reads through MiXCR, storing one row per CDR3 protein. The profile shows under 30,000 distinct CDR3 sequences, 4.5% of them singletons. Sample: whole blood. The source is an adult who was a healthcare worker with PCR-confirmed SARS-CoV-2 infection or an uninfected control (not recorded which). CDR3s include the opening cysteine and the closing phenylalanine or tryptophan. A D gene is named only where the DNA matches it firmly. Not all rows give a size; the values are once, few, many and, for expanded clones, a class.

CDR3aa: CASQPQGFYGYTF
CDR3nt: TGTGCCAGCCAACCACAGGGGTTCTATGGCTACACCTTC
d_gene: TRBD1
j_gene: TRBJ1-2
v_gene: TRBV19
abundance: many

CDR3aa: CASSFRANSYNEQFF
CDR3nt: TGTGCCAGCAGCTTTCGGGCTAACTCCTACAATGAGCAGTTCTTC
d_gene: NA
j_gene: TRBJ2-1
v_gene: TRBV7-6
abundance: NA

CDR3aa: CSVAGNMNTEAFF
CDR3nt: TGCAGCGTTGCCGGAAACATGAACACTGAAGCTTTCTTT
d_gene: NA
j_gene: TRBJ1-1
v_gene: TRBV29-1
abundance: many

CDR3aa: CTSTVGQSRDEAFF
CDR3nt: TGTACCAGCACCGTAGGCCAATCGCGGGATGAAGCTTTCTTT
d_gene: NA
j_gene: TRBJ1-1
v_gene: TRBV5-6
abundance: many

CDR3aa: CASSFRQGTYMNTEAFF
CDR3nt: TGTGCCAGCAGCTTCCGGCAGGGCACCTACATGAACACTGAAGCTTTCTTT
d_gene: NA
j_gene: TRBJ1-1
v_gene: TRBV11-2
abundance: many

CDR3aa: CASSTEPGPQETQYF
CDR3nt: TGCGCCAGCAGCACAGAACCGGGCCCCCAAGAGACCCAGTACTTC
d_gene: NA
j_gene: TRBJ2-5
v_gene: TRBV5-1
abundance: few

CDR3aa: CSAEDRKTSTDTQYF
CDR3nt: TGCAGTGCAGAGGACAGGAAGACTAGCACAGATACGCAGTATTTT
d_gene: TRBD1
j_gene: TRBJ2-3
v_gene: TRBV20-1
abundance: many

CDR3aa: CASRFRSEQYF
CDR3nt: TGTGCCAGCAGGTTCCGGAGCGAGCAGTACTTC
d_gene: NA
j_gene: TRBJ2-7
v_gene: TRBV3-1
abundance: many

CDR3aa: CASSEYGIEQFF
CDR3nt: TGTGCCAGCAGTGAATATGGCATTGAGCAGTTCTTC
d_gene: NA
j_gene: TRBJ2-1
v_gene: TRBV2
abundance: many

CDR3aa: CASSLSPPGQFF
CDR3nt: TGTGCCAGCAGCTTATCCCCACCTGGGCAGTTCTTC
d_gene: NA
j_gene: TRBJ2-1
v_gene: TRBV7-2
abundance: NA

CDR3aa: CASSRTGQSYEQYF
CDR3nt: TGTGCCAGCAGTCGGACTGGACAATCCTACGAGCAGTACTTC
d_gene: NA
j_gene: TRBJ2-7
v_gene: TRBV2
abundance: many

CDR3aa: CASSESGQGTYEQYF
CDR3nt: TGCGCCAGCAGTGAGTCGGGACAGGGCACCTACGAGCAGTACTTC
d_gene: TRBD1
j_gene: TRBJ2-7
v_gene: TRBV10-1
abundance: many

CDR3aa: CASSVGILKWRGGDFATNEKLFF
CDR3nt: TGTGCCAGCAGCGTGGGCATTCTGAAGTGGAGAGGGGGCGATTTTGCAACTAATGAAAAACTGTTTTTT
d_gene: TRBD1
j_gene: TRBJ1-4
v_gene: TRBV9
abundance: many

CDR3aa: CASSLVGTVNTEAFF
CDR3nt: TGCGCCAGCAGCTTGGTCGGGACCGTGAACACTGAAGCTTTCTTT
d_gene: NA
j_gene: TRBJ1-1
v_gene: TRBV5-1
abundance: NA

CDR3aa: CASSYTDRLSGNTIYF
CDR3nt: TGTGCCAGCAGTTACACGGACAGACTCTCTGGAAACACCATATATTTT
d_gene: NA
j_gene: TRBJ1-3
v_gene: TRBV6-8
abundance: few

CDR3aa: CASRSYLTSLETQYF
CDR3nt: TGTGCCAGCAGATCCTATTTGACTAGCTTGGAGACCCAGTACTTC
d_gene: TRBD2
j_gene: TRBJ2-5
v_gene: TRBV6-2/TRBV6-3
abundance: NA

CDR3aa: CASSTAPTNQETQYF
CDR3nt: TGTGCCAGCAGCACTGCGCCGACTAACCAAGAGACCCAGTACTTC
d_gene: NA
j_gene: TRBJ2-5
v_gene: TRBV5-5
abundance: NA

CDR3aa: CASSPRTSGRAGMENIQYF
CDR3nt: TGTGCCAGCAGTCCAAGGACTAGCGGGAGGGCCGGGATGGAAAACATTCAGTACTTC
d_gene: TRBD2
j_gene: TRBJ2-4
v_gene: TRBV12-3/TRBV12-4
abundance: NA

CDR3aa: CSVAVREQFF
CDR3nt: TGCAGCGTCGCCGTTCGTGAGCAGTTCTTC
d_gene: NA
j_gene: TRBJ2-1
v_gene: TRBV29-1
abundance: many

CDR3aa: CSTQTGNHPEAFF
CDR3nt: TGCAGCACCCAGACAGGGAACCACCCTGAAGCTTTCTTT
d_gene: TRBD1
j_gene: TRBJ1-1
v_gene: TRBV29-1
abundance: many

CDR3aa: CASSPTTGTGFTDTQYF
CDR3nt: TGTGCCAGCAGCCCAACGACCGGGACAGGGTTCACAGATACGCAGTATTTT
d_gene: TRBD1
j_gene: TRBJ2-3
v_gene: TRBV9
abundance: few

CDR3aa: CSALEQSTEAFF
CDR3nt: TGCAGCGCCCTGGAACAGAGCACTGAAGCTTTCTTT
d_gene: NA
j_gene: TRBJ1-1
v_gene: TRBV29-1
abundance: few

CDR3aa: CASSRDRGLAKNIQYF
CDR3nt: TGTGCCAGCAGTAGGGACAGGGGTCTAGCCAAAAACATTCAGTACTTC
d_gene: TRBD1
j_gene: TRBJ2-4
v_gene: TRBV11-2
abundance: medium-sized

CDR3aa: CASSPRQSSGANVLTF
CDR3nt: TGTGCCAGCAGCCCTCGACAGAGCTCTGGGGCCAACGTCCTGACTTTC
d_gene: NA
j_gene: TRBJ2-6
v_gene: TRBV3-1
abundance: NA

CDR3aa: CASSLGENYGYTF
CDR3nt: TGTGCCAGCAGCTTGGGAGAGAACTATGGCTACACCTTC
d_gene: NA
j_gene: TRBJ1-2
v_gene: TRBV5-6
abundance: few

CDR3aa: CASSPGGYEQYF
CDR3nt: TGTGCCAGCAGCCCCGGGGGCTACGAGCAGTACTTC
d_gene: NA
j_gene: TRBJ2-7
v_gene: TRBV27
abundance: many

CDR3aa: CASSFIQGVVDEQFF
CDR3nt: TGTGCCAGCAGCTTTATACAGGGCGTCGTGGATGAGCAGTTCTTC
d_gene: NA
j_gene: TRBJ2-1
v_gene: TRBV5-5
abundance: NA

CDR3aa: CASSPGLVGNEQFF
CDR3nt: TGTGCCAGCTCACCGGGCCTCGTGGGCAATGAGCAGTTCTTC
d_gene: NA
j_gene: TRBJ2-1
v_gene: TRBV18
abundance: many

CDR3aa: CASSDTYTGELFF
CDR3nt: TGCGCCAGCAGCGACACCTACACCGGGGAGCTGTTTTTT
d_gene: NA
j_gene: TRBJ2-2
v_gene: TRBV5-1
abundance: NA

CDR3aa: CASSLGPSGTGELFF
CDR3nt: TGTGCCAGCAGCTTGGGGCCCTCGGGCACCGGGGAGCTGTTTTTT
d_gene: NA
j_gene: TRBJ2-2
v_gene: TRBV7-2
abundance: NA

CDR3aa: CASSLSGAVSYEQYF
CDR3nt: TGCGCCAGCAGCTTGTCGGGAGCAGTTTCCTACGAGCAGTACTTC
d_gene: NA
j_gene: TRBJ2-7
v_gene: TRBV5-1
abundance: many

CDR3aa: CASSPLSGRPNEQFF
CDR3nt: TGTGCCAGCAGCCCTTTGTCGGGACGACCCAATGAGCAGTTCTTC
d_gene: NA
j_gene: TRBJ2-1
v_gene: TRBV3-1
abundance: few

CDR3aa: CASSPPGRGGYGYTF
CDR3nt: TGTGCCAGCAGCCCCCCGGGCAGGGGTGGCTATGGCTACACCTTC
d_gene: NA
j_gene: TRBJ1-2
v_gene: TRBV11-2
abundance: many

CDR3aa: CASSQGKGARNTIYF
CDR3nt: TGCGCCAGCAGCCAAGGAAAGGGGGCTAGAAACACCATATATTTT
d_gene: TRBD1
j_gene: TRBJ1-3
v_gene: TRBV4-1
abundance: NA

CDR3aa: CASSQATSGRAYEQYF
CDR3nt: TGTGCCAGCAGCCAAGCGACTAGCGGGAGAGCCTACGAGCAGTACTTC
d_gene: TRBD2
j_gene: TRBJ2-7
v_gene: TRBV3-1
abundance: many

CDR3aa: CASRPSGPPAEQFF
CDR3nt: TGTGCCAGCAGGCCATCGGGACCCCCCGCTGAGCAGTTCTTC
d_gene: NA
j_gene: TRBJ2-1
v_gene: TRBV27
abundance: few

CDR3aa: CAISPGTGGYEQFF
CDR3nt: TGTGCCATCAGCCCCGGGACAGGGGGCTATGAGCAGTTCTTC
d_gene: TRBD1
j_gene: TRBJ2-1
v_gene: TRBV10-3
abundance: few

CDR3aa: CASSSAGGGLETQYF
CDR3nt: TGTGCCAGCAGCTCCGCCGGGGGCGGACTTGAGACCCAGTACTTC
d_gene: NA
j_gene: TRBJ2-5
v_gene: TRBV5-6
abundance: few

CDR3aa: CASSLADSYTEAFF
CDR3nt: TGCGCCAGCAGCTTGGCCGACAGTTACACTGAAGCTTTCTTT
d_gene: NA
j_gene: TRBJ1-1
v_gene: TRBV5-1
abundance: many

CDR3aa: CSVDRGVYNEQFF
CDR3nt: TGCAGCGTCGACAGGGGAGTATACAATGAGCAGTTCTTC
d_gene: TRBD1
j_gene: TRBJ2-1
v_gene: TRBV29-1
abundance: NA

CDR3aa: CASRRDRATYEQYF
CDR3nt: TGTGCCAGCAGGAGGGACAGGGCGACCTACGAGCAGTACTTC
d_gene: TRBD1
j_gene: TRBJ2-7
v_gene: TRBV28
abundance: many

CDR3aa: CASSEDRHEYF
CDR3nt: TGTGCCAGCAGTGAAGACAGGCACGAGTACTTC
d_gene: NA
j_gene: TRBJ2-5
v_gene: TRBV2
abundance: many

CDR3aa: CASSGGGSYNEQFF
CDR3nt: TGTGCCAGCAGTGGAGGGGGCTCCTACAATGAGCAGTTCTTC
d_gene: NA
j_gene: TRBJ2-1
v_gene: TRBV6-6
abundance: many

CDR3aa: CASSDLGGEADTQYF
CDR3nt: TGTGCCAGCAGTGATCTTGGAGGGGAGGCAGATACGCAGTATTTT
d_gene: NA
j_gene: TRBJ2-3
v_gene: TRBV2
abundance: many

CDR3aa: CASSPEPYRGNEQFF
CDR3nt: TGTGCCAGCAGCCCCGAACCGTACAGGGGCAATGAGCAGTTCTTC
d_gene: TRBD1
j_gene: TRBJ2-1
v_gene: TRBV3-1
abundance: many

CDR3aa: CSARGQTPKETQYF
CDR3nt: TGCAGTGCTAGAGGTCAGACTCCAAAGGAAACCCAGTACTTC
d_gene: NA
j_gene: TRBJ2-5
v_gene: TRBV20-1
abundance: medium-sized

CDR3aa: CASSQEGWTAYEQYF
CDR3nt: TGCGCCAGCAGCCAAGAGGGATGGACAGCCTACGAGCAGTACTTC
d_gene: NA
j_gene: TRBJ2-7
v_gene: TRBV5-1
abundance: NA

CDR3aa: CASSIEGAVDTQYF
CDR3nt: TGTGCCAGTAGTATAGAGGGCGCGGTAGATACGCAGTATTTT
d_gene: NA
j_gene: TRBJ2-3
v_gene: TRBV19
abundance: many

CDR3aa: CASSPGLAETQYF
CDR3nt: TGTGCCAGCTCACCAGGGCTAGCGGAGACCCAGTACTTC
d_gene: NA
j_gene: TRBJ2-5
v_gene: TRBV18
abundance: few

CDR3aa: CASSPLAGDRGNEQFF
CDR3nt: TGTGCCAGCTCGCCGCTAGCGGGAGATCGGGGCAATGAGCAGTTCTTC
d_gene: TRBD2
j_gene: TRBJ2-1
v_gene: TRBV18
abundance: many

CDR3aa: CASSEKGESVQYF
CDR3nt: TGTGCCAGCAGTGAAAAAGGGGAATCGGTTCAGTACTTC
d_gene: NA
j_gene: TRBJ2-4
v_gene: TRBV6-1
abundance: many

CDR3aa: CASSSLGTEAFF
CDR3nt: TGCGCCAGCAGCTCCCTGGGCACTGAAGCTTTCTTT
d_gene: NA
j_gene: TRBJ1-1
v_gene: TRBV5-1
abundance: few

CDR3aa: CASSFGGEQYF
CDR3nt: TGTGCCAGCAGCTTTGGCGGGGAGCAGTACTTC
d_gene: NA
j_gene: TRBJ2-7
v_gene: TRBV7-9
abundance: many

CDR3aa: CASSLVSSGGAETQYF
CDR3nt: TGTGCCAGCAGCTTAGTTTCTAGCGGGGGGGCAGAGACCCAGTACTTC
d_gene: TRBD2
j_gene: TRBJ2-5
v_gene: TRBV7-8
abundance: few

CDR3aa: CAISVKGTEAFF
CDR3nt: TGTGCCATCAGTGTTAAAGGAACTGAAGCTTTCTTT
d_gene: NA
j_gene: TRBJ1-1
v_gene: TRBV10-3
abundance: NA

CDR3aa: CASSLMGGDTEAFF
CDR3nt: TGTGCCAGCAGTTTAATGGGAGGGGACACTGAAGCTTTCTTT
d_gene: NA
j_gene: TRBJ1-1
v_gene: TRBV27
abundance: many

CDR3aa: CSARVPRKGTVNTEAFF
CDR3nt: TGCAGTGCTAGAGTCCCACGAAAGGGGACAGTGAACACTGAAGCTTTCTTT
d_gene: TRBD1
j_gene: TRBJ1-1
v_gene: TRBV20-1
abundance: many

CDR3aa: CASSRPTVYQETQYF
CDR3nt: TGTGCCAGCAGCCGACCAACCGTTTACCAAGAGACCCAGTACTTC
d_gene: NA
j_gene: TRBJ2-5
v_gene: TRBV7-9
abundance: few